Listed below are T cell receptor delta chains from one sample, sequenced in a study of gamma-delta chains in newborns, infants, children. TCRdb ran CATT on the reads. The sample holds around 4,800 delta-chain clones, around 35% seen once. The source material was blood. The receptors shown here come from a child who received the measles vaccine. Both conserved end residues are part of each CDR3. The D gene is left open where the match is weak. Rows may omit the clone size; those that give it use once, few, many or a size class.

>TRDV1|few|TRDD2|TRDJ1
CALGELTLVPTFDTHRTNKLIF
TGTGCTCTTGGGGAACTAACTCTGGTTCCTACCTTCGATACTCACCGGACGAATAAACTCATCTTT
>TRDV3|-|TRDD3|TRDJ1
CALKFLPGGYGHVDDKLIF
TGTGCCTTAAAATTCCTGCCCGGGGGATACGGTCATGTAGACGATAAACTCATCTTT
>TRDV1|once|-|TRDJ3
CALGDGWGSSWDSRQMFF
TGTGCTCTTGGGGACGGTTGGGGCTCCTCCTGGGACAGCCGACAGATGTTTTTC
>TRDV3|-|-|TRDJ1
CAITFPLRILTDKLIF
TGTGCCATCACTTTCCCCCTACGGATACTGACCGATAAACTCATCTTT
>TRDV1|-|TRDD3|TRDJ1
CALGELALLWGIWRYTDKLIF
TGTGCTCTTGGGGAACTAGCCCTACTCTGGGGGATATGGCGGTACACCGATAAACTCATCTTT
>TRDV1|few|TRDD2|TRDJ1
CATAFLSYTDKLIF
TGTGCAACGGCCTTCCTATCTTACACCGATAAACTCATCTTT
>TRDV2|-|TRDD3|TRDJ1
CACDSPRNVIDWGGTDKLIF
TGTGCCTGTGACTCGCCGCGCAACGTTATTGACTGGGGGGGAACCGATAAACTCATCTTT
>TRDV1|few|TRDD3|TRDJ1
CALGEGNCLYWGIRSTDKLIF
TGTGCTCTTGGGGAAGGGAACTGCCTGTACTGGGGGATACGATCAACCGATAAACTCATCTTT
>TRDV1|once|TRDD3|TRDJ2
CALGELWAVGDKMAAQLFF
TGTGCTCTTGGGGAACTATGGGCGGTGGGGGATAAAATGGCAGCACAACTCTTCTTT
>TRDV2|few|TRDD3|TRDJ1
CACDPIPSYAALLGDTGADKLIF
TGTGCCTGTGACCCAATCCCTTCCTACGCGGCACTACTGGGGGATACTGGAGCCGATAAACTCATCTTT
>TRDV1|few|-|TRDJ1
CALGPLIPSYTGGVTDKLIF
TGTGCTCTTGGCCCTCTTATTCCTTCCTATACTGGGGGCGTCACCGATAAACTCATCTTT
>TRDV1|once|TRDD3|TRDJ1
CALGELEPTYWGIQHTDKLIF
TGTGCTCTTGGGGAACTTGAGCCTACCTACTGGGGGATACAACACACCGATAAACTCATCTTT
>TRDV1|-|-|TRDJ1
CALGEGVGLWDLPYTDKLIF
TGTGCTCTTGGGGAAGGGGTGGGACTGTGGGATCTCCCGTACACCGATAAACTCATCTTT
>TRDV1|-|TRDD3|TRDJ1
CALGELKAGLGGYTDKLIF
TGTGCTCTTGGGGAACTAAAGGCCGGGCTGGGGGGGTACACCGATAAACTCATCTTT
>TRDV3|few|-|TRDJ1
CASSIPRVGIPYTDKLIF
TGTGCCTCGTCCATACCCAGGGTGGGGATCCCTTACACCGATAAACTCATCTTT
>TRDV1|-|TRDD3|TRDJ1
CALGDPFPRLGDHVSDKLIF
TGTGCTCTTGGGGACCCCTTTCCTAGACTGGGGGACCACGTTTCCGATAAACTCATCTTT
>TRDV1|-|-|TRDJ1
CALGETRFWDTDKLIF
TGTGCTCTTGGGGAAACCCGCTTCTGGGATACCGATAAACTCATCTTT
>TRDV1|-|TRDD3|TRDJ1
CALGEYTVLPAYWGIREPRTDKPIF
TGTGCTCTTGGGGAATATACTGTCCTACCAGCGTACTGGGGGATACGGGAGCCCCGCACCGATAAACCCATCTTT
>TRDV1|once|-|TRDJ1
CALGELDLPSFGHDKLIF
TGTGCTCTTGGGGAACTGGATCTTCCCTCCTTCGGCCACGATAAACTCATCTTT
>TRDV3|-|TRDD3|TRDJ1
CAFSAGGWTDKLIF
TGTGCCTTTAGTGCTGGGGGATGGACCGATAAACTCATCTTT
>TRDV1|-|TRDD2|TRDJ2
CALGEFFFLRPGDPAQLFF
TGTGCTCTTGGGGAGTTTTTCTTCCTACGTCCTGGGGATCCAGCACAACTCTTCTTT
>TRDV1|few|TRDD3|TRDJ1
CALGELSPNPLIDWGPLTDKLIF
TGTGCTCTTGGGGAACTCTCACCTAACCCCCTTATAGACTGGGGGCCCCTCACCGATAAACTCATCTTT
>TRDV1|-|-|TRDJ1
CALGEPIAPFISYPARDKKDKLIF
TGTGCTCTTGGGGAACCAATCGCCCCCTTCATTTCCTACCCGGCGAGGGATAAAAAGGATAAACTCATCTTT
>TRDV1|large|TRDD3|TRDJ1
CALGEQLGLRYWGIPDKLIF
TGTGCTCTTGGGGAACAACTAGGGTTAAGGTACTGGGGGATTCCCGATAAACTCATCTTT
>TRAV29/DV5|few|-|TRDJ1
CAAGKTSLSKLIF
TGTGCAGCTGGGAAGACTTCCCTTTCTAAACTCATCTTT
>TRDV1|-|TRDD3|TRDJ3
CALGAPPDYWGRPFSWDTRQMFF
TGTGCTCTTGGGGCCCCTCCAGACTACTGGGGGAGACCCTTCTCCTGGGACACCCGACAGATGTTTTTC
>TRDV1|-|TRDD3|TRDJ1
CALGATVSTITGGYYQSDKLIF
TGTGCTCTTGGGGCGACGGTCAGCACTATTACTGGGGGATACTACCAGTCCGATAAACTCATCTTT
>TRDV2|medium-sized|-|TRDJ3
CACDTGGADSSWDTRQMFF
TGTGCCTGTGACACCGGGGGGGCCGATAGCTCCTGGGACACCCGACAGATGTTTTTC
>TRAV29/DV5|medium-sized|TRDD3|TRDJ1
CAATTHKYWGPPKYTDKLIF
TGTGCAGCAACCACCCACAAATACTGGGGGCCTCCTAAGTACACCGATAAACTCATCTTT
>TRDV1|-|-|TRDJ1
CALGEIPPPLLRFQYTDKLIF
TGTGCTCTTGGGGAGATTCCTCCTCCCCTACTGCGCTTTCAGTACACCGATAAACTCATCTTT
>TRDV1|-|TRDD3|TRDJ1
CALGERPSYTPYWGIQDDKLIF
TGTGCTCTTGGGGAACGTCCTTCCTACACCCCTTACTGGGGGATACAGGACGATAAACTCATCTTT
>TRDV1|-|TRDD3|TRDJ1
CALGELPPTRGDSTPPYTDKLIF
TGTGCTCTTGGGGAACTCCCACCTACACGGGGGGATTCAACGCCTCCGTACACCGATAAACTCATCTTT
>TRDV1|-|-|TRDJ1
CALGPSPLPSLMVLPFGGGKLIF
TGTGCTCTTGGGCCTTCCCCTCTTCCTTCTCTGATGGTACTACCCTTCGGTGGCGGTAAACTCATCTTT
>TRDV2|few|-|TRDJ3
CACDTVLGAWDTRQMFF
TGTGCCTGTGACACCGTACTGGGAGCCTGGGACACCCGACAGATGTTTTTC
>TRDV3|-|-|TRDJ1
CAFRGPPSYISWGIYTDKLIF
TGTGCCTTTAGAGGTCCCCCTTCCTACATTAGCTGGGGGATTTACACCGATAAACTCATCTTT
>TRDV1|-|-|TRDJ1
CALGEVPPRAPNTDKLIF
TGTGCTCTTGGGGAAGTCCCGCCTCGGGCTCCAAACACCGATAAACTCATCTTT
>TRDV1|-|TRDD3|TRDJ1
CALGEWGIQGFKHDKLIF
TGTGCTCTTGGGGAATGGGGGATACAGGGTTTTAAGCACGATAAACTCATCTTT
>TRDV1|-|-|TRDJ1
CALGELIPPPVLGLIDTDKLIF
TGTGCTCTTGGGGAACTAATTCCCCCACCTGTACTGGGTCTAATAGACACCGATAAACTCATCTTT
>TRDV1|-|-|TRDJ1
CALGERAFRPVLDGTDKLIF
TGTGCTCTTGGGGAACGGGCCTTCCGCCCGGTTCTCGATGGTACCGATAAACTCATCTTT
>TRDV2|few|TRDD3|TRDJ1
CACDSTSARYWGTNVTDKLIF
TGTGCCTGTGACTCTACGTCGGCCCGGTACTGGGGGACGAATGTCACCGATAAACTCATCTTT
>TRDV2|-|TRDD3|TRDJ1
CACDIITGDRRGLYTDKLIF
TGTGCCTGTGACATCATTACTGGGGATCGGAGGGGATTGTACACCGATAAACTCATCTTT
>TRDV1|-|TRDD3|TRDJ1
CALGELVLGGWGIPELYTDKLIF
TGTGCTCTTGGGGAACTAGTCCTTGGGGGGTGGGGGATACCTGAACTTTACACCGATAAACTCATCTTT
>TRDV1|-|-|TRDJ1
CALGELPPFPTFYTDKLIF
TGTGCTCTTGGGGAACTCCCCCCCTTCCCCACCTTTTACACCGATAAACTCATCTTT
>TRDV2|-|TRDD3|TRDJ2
CACDTVYLGDSVTSLTAQLFF
TGCGCCTGTGACACCGTATACCTGGGGGACTCGGTCACTTCTTTGACAGCACAACTCTTCTTT
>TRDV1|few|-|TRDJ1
CALGELPIASYEGWWYTDKLIF
TGTGCTCTTGGGGAACTGCCAATTGCCTCCTACGAGGGGTGGTGGTACACCGATAAACTCATCTTT
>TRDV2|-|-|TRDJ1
CACDLFDKLIF
TGTGCCTGTGACCTATTTGATAAACTCATCTTT
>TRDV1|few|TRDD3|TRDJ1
CALGEREWEPWGIEGGDKLIF
TGTGCTCTTGGGGAACGGGAATGGGAGCCCTGGGGGATAGAAGGAGGCGATAAACTCATCTTT
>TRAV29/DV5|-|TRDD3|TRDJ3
CAATPNLPTGGRNSWGTRQMFF
TGTGCAGCAACCCCAAACCTTCCAACTGGGGGCCGCAACTCCTGGGGCACCCGACAGATGTTTTTC